The rows below give T cell receptor beta chains drawn from one sample of a study of identical twins. TCRdb called the 5' RACE reads again in MiXCR, with one record for every CDR3 protein. The table lists fewer than 250,000 distinct CDR3 sequences, roughly 7.5% of them singletons, with approximately 5.4% in the top ten. The same data also went into a second study, on yellow fever vaccine responses in identical twins.

The sample taken for sequencing was CD8+ T cells sorted from blood. Receptors originate from a woman younger than 30 in good health. CDR3s include the opening cysteine and the closing phenylalanine or tryptophan. The D gene is left open where the match is weak. Some rows mark clone size as missing; the rest say once, few, many or name a class of expanded clone.

cdr3_aa: CATSRDMTGSDEQYF
cdr3_nt: TGTGCCACCAGCAGAGACATGACAGGGAGCGACGAGCAGTACTTC
clone_size: few
j_call: TRBJ2-7
d_call: TRBD1
v_call: TRBV15

cdr3_aa: CASSYTQGTEAFF
cdr3_nt: TGTGCCAGCAGTTACACACAGGGTACTGAAGCTTTCTTT
clone_size: many
j_call: TRBJ1-1
d_call: -
v_call: TRBV6-6

cdr3_aa: CAITGATGELFF
cdr3_nt: TGTGCCATCACGGGGGCCACCGGGGAGCTGTTTTTT
clone_size: -
j_call: TRBJ2-2
d_call: -
v_call: TRBV10-3

cdr3_aa: CSATGQGGDYGYTF
cdr3_nt: TGCAGCGCAACGGGACAGGGAGGGGACTATGGCTACACCTTC
clone_size: -
j_call: TRBJ1-2
d_call: TRBD1
v_call: TRBV29-1

cdr3_aa: CASSQRQGANNEQFF
cdr3_nt: TGTGCCAGCAGCCAAAGGCAGGGAGCGAACAATGAGCAGTTCTTC
clone_size: once
j_call: TRBJ2-1
d_call: -
v_call: TRBV3-1

cdr3_aa: CATSRQYTEQFF
cdr3_nt: TGTGCCACCAGCAGACAGTACACTGAGCAGTTCTTC
clone_size: many
j_call: TRBJ2-1
d_call: -
v_call: TRBV24-1

cdr3_aa: CASSESGKPYEQYF
cdr3_nt: TGTGCCAGCTCCGAGTCCGGGAAGCCCTACGAGCAGTACTTC
clone_size: many
j_call: TRBJ2-7
d_call: -
v_call: TRBV5-5

cdr3_aa: CASSLSSPTRSEQYF
cdr3_nt: TGTGCCAGCAGTTTATCGTCCCCGACTAGATCCGAGCAGTACTTC
clone_size: few
j_call: TRBJ2-7
d_call: -
v_call: TRBV27

cdr3_aa: CASSARLAGDLRQFF
cdr3_nt: TGTGCCAGCAGCGCCCGACTAGCGGGAGATCTTCGGCAGTTCTTC
clone_size: few
j_call: TRBJ2-1
d_call: TRBD2
v_call: TRBV7-9

cdr3_aa: CASSSESDRAYEQYF
cdr3_nt: TGTGCCAGCAGCTCCGAATCGGACAGGGCCTACGAGCAGTACTTC
clone_size: -
j_call: TRBJ2-7
d_call: TRBD1
v_call: TRBV7-9

cdr3_aa: CASSEEGAFRYEQFF
cdr3_nt: TGTGCCAGCAGCGAGGAGGGGGCCTTTAGGTATGAGCAGTTCTTC
clone_size: many
j_call: TRBJ2-1
d_call: -
v_call: TRBV7-8

cdr3_aa: CASSRRVNSHNSPLHF
cdr3_nt: TGTGCCAGCAGTCGGCGAGTCAACAGTCATAATTCACCCCTCCACTTT
clone_size: -
j_call: TRBJ1-6
d_call: -
v_call: TRBV27

cdr3_aa: CASSLRMTGDGYTF
cdr3_nt: TGTGCCAGCAGTTTGCGTATGACAGGGGATGGCTACACCTTC
clone_size: few
j_call: TRBJ1-2
d_call: TRBD1
v_call: TRBV28

cdr3_aa: CASSFPMAGYQESQYF
cdr3_nt: TGCGCCAGCAGCTTCCCGATGGCGGGATACCAAGAGTCCCAGTACTTC
clone_size: -
j_call: TRBJ2-5
d_call: -
v_call: TRBV5-1

cdr3_aa: CASSEGAYEQYF
cdr3_nt: TGTGCCAGCAGTGAGGGGGCCTACGAGCAGTACTTC
clone_size: few
j_call: TRBJ2-7
d_call: -
v_call: TRBV28

cdr3_aa: CASTVGGGELFF
cdr3_nt: TGTGCCAGCACCGTGGGGGGCGGGGAGCTGTTTTTT
clone_size: many
j_call: TRBJ2-2
d_call: -
v_call: TRBV11-2

cdr3_aa: CASSSTSGNRYNEQFF
cdr3_nt: TGTGCCAGCAGCTCGACTAGCGGGAATAGGTACAATGAGCAGTTCTTC
clone_size: many
j_call: TRBJ2-1
d_call: TRBD2
v_call: TRBV7-9

cdr3_aa: CSATSRDVPYNEQFF
cdr3_nt: TGCAGTGCGACGTCCCGGGACGTCCCCTACAATGAGCAGTTCTTC
clone_size: -
j_call: TRBJ2-1
d_call: -
v_call: TRBV20-1

cdr3_aa: CASSRLAGRAMDEQFF
cdr3_nt: TGCGCCAGCAGCAGATTAGCGGGGAGGGCGATGGATGAGCAGTTCTTC
clone_size: -
j_call: TRBJ2-1
d_call: TRBD2
v_call: TRBV5-1

cdr3_aa: CASSQTLWDRGRGYTF
cdr3_nt: TGCGCCAGCAGCCAAACTTTATGGGACAGGGGTCGCGGCTACACCTTC
clone_size: few
j_call: TRBJ1-2
d_call: TRBD1
v_call: TRBV4-1

cdr3_aa: CSARRANTGELFF
cdr3_nt: TGCAGTGCTAGAAGGGCCAACACCGGGGAGCTGTTTTTT
clone_size: many
j_call: TRBJ2-2
d_call: -
v_call: TRBV20-1

cdr3_aa: CASTLTENTGELFF
cdr3_nt: TGTGCCAGCACCCTGACAGAGAACACCGGGGAGCTGTTTTTT
clone_size: many
j_call: TRBJ2-2
d_call: -
v_call: TRBV6-4

cdr3_aa: CATSDSGLTYNEQFF
cdr3_nt: TGTGCCACCAGTGATTCCGGACTTACCTACAATGAGCAGTTCTTC
clone_size: many
j_call: TRBJ2-1
d_call: -
v_call: TRBV24-1

cdr3_aa: CASSPGTHYEQYF
cdr3_nt: TGTGCCAGCAGCCCTGGGACTCACTACGAGCAGTACTTC
clone_size: -
j_call: TRBJ2-7
d_call: -
v_call: TRBV5-5

cdr3_aa: CASRIDDRGNEQFF
cdr3_nt: TGTGCCAGCCGCATCGACGACAGGGGGAATGAGCAGTTCTTC
clone_size: few
j_call: TRBJ2-1
d_call: TRBD1
v_call: TRBV13

cdr3_aa: CAISESLHGPRDGYTF
cdr3_nt: TGTGCCATCAGTGAGTCGCTCCACGGTCCAAGAGATGGCTACACCTTC
clone_size: many
j_call: TRBJ1-2
d_call: -
v_call: TRBV10-3

cdr3_aa: CSVEDGQLENYGYTF
cdr3_nt: TGCAGCGTTGAAGACGGACAGCTCGAAAACTATGGCTACACCTTC
clone_size: -
j_call: TRBJ1-2
d_call: -
v_call: TRBV29-1

cdr3_aa: CASSLVGLGSYEQYF
cdr3_nt: TGCGCCAGCAGCTTGGTGGGGTTGGGGTCCTACGAGCAGTACTTC
clone_size: many
j_call: TRBJ2-7
d_call: -
v_call: TRBV5-1

cdr3_aa: CASKLRDGLNTEAFF
cdr3_nt: TGTGCCAGCAAGCTTAGGGACGGACTAAACACTGAAGCTTTCTTT
clone_size: many
j_call: TRBJ1-1
d_call: -
v_call: TRBV27

cdr3_aa: CASSLTGYNTGELFF
cdr3_nt: TGTGCCAGCAGTTTAACCGGCTACAACACCGGGGAGCTGTTTTTT
clone_size: many
j_call: TRBJ2-2
d_call: -
v_call: TRBV12-3/TRBV12-4

cdr3_aa: CASSPGTGGTGELFF
cdr3_nt: TGTGCCAGCAGCCCCGGGACAGGGGGCACCGGGGAGCTGTTTTTT
clone_size: many
j_call: TRBJ2-2
d_call: TRBD1
v_call: TRBV6-4

cdr3_aa: CASRSGTLSYNEQFF
cdr3_nt: TGTGCCAGCAGGTCCGGGACCCTCTCCTACAATGAGCAGTTCTTC
clone_size: few
j_call: TRBJ2-1
d_call: -
v_call: TRBV12-3/TRBV12-4

cdr3_aa: CASSMSGSSLTPDTQYF
cdr3_nt: TGCGCCAGCAGCATGAGCGGGAGCTCCCTCACCCCAGATACGCAGTATTTT
clone_size: -
j_call: TRBJ2-3
d_call: TRBD2
v_call: TRBV4-1

cdr3_aa: CASSPVGSEQYF
cdr3_nt: TGTGCCAGCAGCCCCGTGGGCTCCGAGCAGTACTTC
clone_size: few
j_call: TRBJ2-7
d_call: -
v_call: TRBV27

cdr3_aa: CASSFGQLNTEAFF
cdr3_nt: TGTGCCAGCAGCTTCGGACAGTTGAACACTGAAGCTTTCTTT
clone_size: many
j_call: TRBJ1-1
d_call: -
v_call: TRBV7-8

cdr3_aa: CASSEGDSNQPQHF
cdr3_nt: TGCGCCAGCAGTGAGGGGGACAGCAATCAGCCCCAGCATTTT
clone_size: many
j_call: TRBJ1-5
d_call: -
v_call: TRBV10-2

cdr3_aa: CASSVTSGSELFF
cdr3_nt: TGTGCCAGCAGCGTGACTAGCGGGAGTGAGCTGTTTTTT
clone_size: many
j_call: TRBJ2-2
d_call: TRBD2
v_call: TRBV9

cdr3_aa: CASAKWGPQNSPLHF
cdr3_nt: TGTGCCAGCGCTAAGTGGGGGCCGCAAAATTCACCCCTCCACTTT
clone_size: few
j_call: TRBJ1-6
d_call: -
v_call: TRBV7-6

cdr3_aa: CASSPIQHEQFF
cdr3_nt: TGTGCCAGCAGCCCAATACAGCATGAGCAGTTCTTC
clone_size: many
j_call: TRBJ2-1
d_call: -
v_call: TRBV12-3/TRBV12-4

cdr3_aa: CASSQGEYLNTEAFF
cdr3_nt: TGTGCCAGCAGTCAAGGGGAGTATCTGAACACTGAAGCTTTCTTT
clone_size: few
j_call: TRBJ1-1
d_call: -
v_call: TRBV27

cdr3_aa: CASLTGFDGYTF
cdr3_nt: TGTGCCAGCCTGACAGGGTTTGATGGCTACACCTTC
clone_size: many
j_call: TRBJ1-2
d_call: TRBD1
v_call: TRBV2

cdr3_aa: CASSFLSEPSTDTQYF
cdr3_nt: TGTGCCAGCAGTTTTCTGTCTGAACCCAGCACAGATACGCAGTATTTT
clone_size: few
j_call: TRBJ2-3
d_call: -
v_call: TRBV28

cdr3_aa: CASREHNEQFF
cdr3_nt: TGTGCCAGCCGGGAGCACAATGAGCAGTTCTTC
clone_size: few
j_call: TRBJ2-1
d_call: -
v_call: TRBV11-2

cdr3_aa: CSARTGGGYNEQFF
cdr3_nt: TGCAGTGCGCGGACAGGGGGCGGCTACAATGAGCAGTTCTTC
clone_size: few
j_call: TRBJ2-1
d_call: TRBD1
v_call: TRBV20-1

cdr3_aa: CASSSSDWYNEQFF
cdr3_nt: TGTGCCAGCAGTTCGTCGGACTGGTACAATGAGCAGTTCTTC
clone_size: -
j_call: TRBJ2-1
d_call: -
v_call: TRBV27

cdr3_aa: CAISEERGSNEKLFF
cdr3_nt: TGTGCCATCAGTGAGGAGCGCGGCAGTAATGAAAAACTGTTTTTT
clone_size: -
j_call: TRBJ1-4
d_call: -
v_call: TRBV10-3

cdr3_aa: CASSLASGEQFF
cdr3_nt: TGTGCCAGCAGCTTAGCGTCTGGGGAGCAGTTCTTC
clone_size: -
j_call: TRBJ2-1
d_call: -
v_call: TRBV7-9

cdr3_aa: CASSPEYGGIILDRNTEAFF
cdr3_nt: TGTGCCAGCAGCCCTGAATACGGGGGAATCATTTTAGACAGGAACACTGAAGCTTTCTTT
clone_size: few
j_call: TRBJ1-1
d_call: -
v_call: TRBV3-1

cdr3_aa: CSVRTGQTYEQYF
cdr3_nt: TGCAGCGTTCGAACGGGGCAAACCTACGAGCAGTACTTC
clone_size: few
j_call: TRBJ2-7
d_call: -
v_call: TRBV29-1